The 15 T cell receptor beta chains listed next were all sequenced from one sample in a study of T-cell reconstitution after alpha-beta-depleted transplantation in children (dated by TCRdb to between 2015 and 2016). Library method: PCR. The sequencing machine was an Illumina HiSeq 2500. TCR libraries were prepared with molecular barcoding, using unique molecular identifiers to normalize TCRbeta repertoire quantification. TCRdb itself trimmed the public reads at Q25 with fastp, ran MiXCR and retained productive beta chains. Each CDR3 protein gets just one entry, which takes the most common genes and DNA from the rows behind it. This sample comprises around 680,000 distinct CDR3 sequences, approximately 17% of them detected only once. Around 0.96% of the sample is taken by the ten largest. The source was PBMCs from the stem cell graft donor, collected from the stem cell graft. The receptors were gathered from a human donor who donated a stem cell graft to a child with acute myeloid leukemia.

To note about this clonotype: It may be a read error: a sequence one base away is much more abundant. V gene TRBV20-1 combines with J gene TRBJ1-1, with a tentative D call TRBD1 (5 bases). The CDR3 runs to 11 residues. Germline V CDR1 and CDR2: DFQATT, SNEGSKA (reference sequence). The CDR3 region has the DNA TGCAGAGCACGGGGGAACACTGACGCTTTCTTT. Protein sequence: CRARGNTDAFF.

The chain links TRBV7-8 to TRBJ2-3; TRBD1 agrees at 11 bases. Germline assignment: CDR1 SGHVS and CDR2 FQNEAQ. The CDR3 loop spans 16 amino acids. V gave up 5 bases and J gave up 3 bases; unmatched junction bases: 7. The CDR3 loop is CASSVGTGGATDTQYF. The CDR3 DNA reads as TGTGCCAGCAGCGTCGGGACAGGGGGTGCAACAGATACGCAGTATTTT.

This clonotype was detected many times. The chain links TRBV12-3 or TRBV12-4 to TRBJ1-2, with a weak D call TRBD1 (6 bases). Trimming pared 5 bases from V and 4 bases from J, leaving 14 bases between. The CDR3 length is 14 residues. The CDR3 bases are TGTGCCAGCAGTGACGGACAGCGATCCTATGGCTACACCTTC. It codes for CASSDGQRSYGYTF.

This clonotype was counted only a few times. The V and J genes are TRBV6-1 and TRBJ1-1; D is unresolved. The CDR3 loop spans 13 amino acids. Germline V lookup: CDR1 MNHNS, CDR2 SASEGT. V was shortened by 1 base and J by 4 bases, with 7 bases between the two germline ends. The DNA for the CDR3 is TGTGCCAGCAGTGAAGTAGGAGGCACTGAAGCTTTCTTT. Translating gives CASSEVGGTEAFF.

V usage is TRBV7-2 and J usage is TRBJ1-2; D is possibly TRBD1 (6 bases). The CDR3 has 15 amino acids. Trimming left V 0 bases short and J 12 bases short, with 20 bases between. Germline loops: CDR1 SGHTA, CDR2 FQGNSA. CDR3 amino acids: CASSLAGQGRRGHTF. The CDR3 coding sequence is TGTGCCAGCAGCTTAGCCGGGCAGGGAAGACGGGGGCACACCTTC.

The chain recombines TRBV5-1 with TRBJ1-1, with D perhaps TRBD1 (5 bases). Per the germline V gene, CDR1 is SGHRS and CDR2 is YFSETQ. The CDR3 has 14 residues. V lost 3 bases and J lost 3, with 12 bases in between. CDR3 DNA: TGCGCCAGCAGCTCCGACGGGACCCACACTGAAGCTTTCTTT. Translation gives CASSSDGTHTEAFF.

This clonotype was seen at least ten times. The genes are TRBV29-1 and TRBJ2-2; no firm D call. This CDR3 has 16 amino acids. CDR1 SQVTM and CDR2 ANQGSEA come from the germline V gene. Trimming took off 4 bases at V and 0 bases at J, with 15 bases between the two ends. In DNA form, the CDR3 reads TGCAGCGTTGTCCCTTGGGCGGCGACGAACACCGGGGAGCTGTTTTTT. This sequence encodes CSVVPWAATNTGELFF.

There are many counts of this clonotype. This sequence joins TRBV24-1 and TRBJ1-5; D remains ambiguous. From germline, CDR1 is KGHDR and CDR2 SFDVKD. This CDR3 is 13 amino acids long. V was cut by 7 bases and J by 6 bases, with 12 bases left in between. CDR3 DNA sequence: TGTGCCACCAGCGAAGGGAGTCGTCAGCCCCAGCATTTT. Translated: CATSEGSRQPQHF.

This clonotype was recorded a few times. The rearrangement uses TRBV7-9 and TRBJ2-7; a weak D match, TRBD2 (6 bases). Between the trimmed V and J ends, which lost 10 bases and 2 bases, there was a span of 18 bases. In germline, CDR1 is SEHNR, CDR2 FQNEAQ (reference sequence). The length of the CDR3 is 14 residues. The CDR3 sequence: CAITTGVPPYEQYF. The CDR3 nucleotides are TGTGCCATCACAACGGGAGTCCCACCCTACGAGCAGTACTTC.

This clonotype was counted a few times. The chain recombines TRBV7-2 with TRBJ2-2; D is unclear. V lost 5 bases and J lost 0, with 7 bases in between. The CDR3 has 14 residues. Looked up from germline, CDR1 is SGHTA and CDR2 is FQGNSA. CDR3 sequence (DNA): TGTGCCAGCAGCAAGACAACGAACACCGGGGAGCTGTTTTTT. Translated: CASSKTTNTGELFF.

This chain joins TRBV5-1 and TRBJ1-1; D is perhaps TRBD1 (5 bases). There are 16 residues in the CDR3. Germline-derived CDR1 and CDR2 are SGHRS and YFSETQ. The V gene lost 7 bases and the J gene lost 4 bases, with 23 bases spanning the gap. The CDR3 region has the DNA TGCGCCAGCGGCGAATATGGATTGGGGGGATCCACTGAAGCTTTCTTT. Encoded protein: CASGEYGLGGSTEAFF.

The chain joins TRBV6-6 to TRBJ1-1; D possibly corresponds to TRBD1 (5 bases). The V and J ends lost 8 bases and 1 base respectively, with 8 bases between them. There are 12 residues in the CDR3. Germline V lookup: CDR1 MNHNY, CDR2 SVGAGI (reference sequence). The CDR3: CASVRGNTEAFF. CDR3 DNA: TGTGCCAGCGTAAGGGGGAACACTGAAGCTTTCTTT.

This sequence joins TRBV12-3 or TRBV12-4 and TRBJ1-4; no clear D. V lost 6 bases, J lost 8 bases, and 19 bases lay in between. The CDR3 is 15 amino acids. The CDR3 region has the DNA TGTGCCAGCAGAAGTTACTACCGGGCCGTCGAAAAACTGTTTTTT. This gives the protein CASRSYYRAVEKLFF.

To note about this clonotype: A much more abundant neighbour one base away suggests this may be a read error. This sequence joins TRBV20-1 and TRBJ2-3; TRBD2 agrees at 7 bases. The CDR3 is 14 amino acids. In germline, CDR1 is DFQATT, CDR2 SNEGSKA (reference sequence). CDR3 region: CGARASGSTDTQYF. In DNA, the CDR3 is TGCGGTGCTAGGGCTAGCGGTAGCACAGATACGCAGTATTTT.

This clonotype was observed a few times. The chain couples TRBV12-3 or TRBV12-4 to TRBJ2-5, with D possibly matching TRBD1 (5 bases). The CDR3 runs 14 residues. V was clipped by 6 bases and J by 1 base, with 12 bases between them. CDR3 coding DNA: TGTGCCAGCAGCCCCAGACAGCTCCAAGAGACCCAGTACTTC. The encoded protein is CASSPRQLQETQYF.